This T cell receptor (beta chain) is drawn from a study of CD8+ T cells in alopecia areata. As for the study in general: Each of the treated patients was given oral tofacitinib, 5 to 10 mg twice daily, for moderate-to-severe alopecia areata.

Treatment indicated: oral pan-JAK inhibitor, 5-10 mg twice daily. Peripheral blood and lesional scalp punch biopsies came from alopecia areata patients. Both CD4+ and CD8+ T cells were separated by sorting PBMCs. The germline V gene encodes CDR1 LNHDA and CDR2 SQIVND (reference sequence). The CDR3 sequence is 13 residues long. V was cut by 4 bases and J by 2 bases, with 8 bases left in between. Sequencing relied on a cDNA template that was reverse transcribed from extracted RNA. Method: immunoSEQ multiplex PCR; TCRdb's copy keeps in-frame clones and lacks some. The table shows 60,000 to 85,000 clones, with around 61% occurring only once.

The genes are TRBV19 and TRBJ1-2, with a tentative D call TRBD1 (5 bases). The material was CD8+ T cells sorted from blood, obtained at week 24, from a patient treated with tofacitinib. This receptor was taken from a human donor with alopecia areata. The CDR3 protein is CASSRQINYGYTF. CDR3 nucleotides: TGTGCCAGTAGTAGACAGATCAACTATGGCTACACCTTC.